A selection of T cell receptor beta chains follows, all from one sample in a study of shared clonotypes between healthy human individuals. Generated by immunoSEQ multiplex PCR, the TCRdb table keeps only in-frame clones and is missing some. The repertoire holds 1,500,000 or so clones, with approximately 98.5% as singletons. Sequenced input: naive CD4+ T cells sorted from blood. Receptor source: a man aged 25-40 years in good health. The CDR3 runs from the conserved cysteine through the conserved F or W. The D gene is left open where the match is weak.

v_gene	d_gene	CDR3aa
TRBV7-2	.	CASSSPGVYEQYF
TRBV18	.	CASSPSTDTSTDTQYF
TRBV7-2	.	CASSPPGEETQYF
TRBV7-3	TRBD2	CASSKSGLAGEAGELFF
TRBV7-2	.	CASSLELISSYEQYF
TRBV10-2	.	CASSTAGAFSYEQYF
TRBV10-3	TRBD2	CAISESLAGGAEQYF
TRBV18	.	CASSPTEDLNYGYTF
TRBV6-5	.	CASSYRGVRPQHF
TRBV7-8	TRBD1	CASSLATGGQYSNQPQHF
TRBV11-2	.	CASSLVGGREGDNEQFF
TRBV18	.	CASSPQDLNISPEKLFF
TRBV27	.	CASSLTSGLYEQYF
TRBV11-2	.	CASGTGLLQPQHF
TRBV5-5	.	CASSLGLREYEQYF
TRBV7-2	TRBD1	CASSLGTGPYNEQFF
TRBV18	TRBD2	CASSPQQTSGGEQFF
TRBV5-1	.	CASSSGSNQPQHF
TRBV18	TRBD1	CASSAGQGFYEQYF
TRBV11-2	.	CASSSAGGTGFTEAFF
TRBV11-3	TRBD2	CASSPRTSRSSYNEQFF
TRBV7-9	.	CASSVLGSVISGNTIYF
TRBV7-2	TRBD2	CASSRQGLAGVGNEQFF
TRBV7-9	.	CASSLEWGRNTGELFF
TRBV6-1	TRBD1	CASSTGGGPYEQYF
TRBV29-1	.	CSVRGNAYEQYF
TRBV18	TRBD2	CASSLPGGQETQYF
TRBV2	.	CASSGEMAQPQHF
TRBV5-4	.	CASSLGTNTFTDTQYF
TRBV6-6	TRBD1	CASSRDRGADTQYF
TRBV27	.	CASSLKRGEDEQYF
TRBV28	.	CASSPGWYGQPQHF
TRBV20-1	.	CSAAKERQYF
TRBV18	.	CASSPKNMGNEKLFF
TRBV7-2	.	CASSFRDTDTQYF
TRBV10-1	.	CASSARGFTDTQYF
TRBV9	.	CASSVVGTSTDTQYF
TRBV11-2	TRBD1	CASSLTGNPYEQYF
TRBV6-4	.	CASSDRGRQGNQPQHF
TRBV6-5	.	CATTRLYEQYF
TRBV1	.	CTSSQGTSVNTGELFF